This paragraph covers one T cell receptor beta chain sequence. No antigen is known for it. There are 16 amino acids in the CDR3, from cysteine to phenylalanine inclusive. Nucleotide data are not available. From the germline V gene, CDR1 is SGHNT and CDR2 is YENEEA. This sample was taken from a study of monozygotic twins with inflammatory bowel disease (dated by TCRdb to the late 2010s). Looking at the study overall: The complete study included about 30 monozygotic twin pairs: 19 IBD-discordant Danish pairs and nine German pairs, of which four were IBD-concordant and five were IBD-discordant. Each individual had, on average, about 151 000 unique TCRalpha sequences and 181 000 unique TCRbeta sequences available for analysis. The search for disease-associated traits relied mainly on comparing, within discordant pairs, IBD patients with their genetically identical healthy co-twins. Beyond this particular receptor, the publication reports: The analysis was unable to tell different T cell subtypes apart. TCRbeta repertoire diversity, by inverse Simpson index, was decreased in IBD patients compared with their healthy co-twins. The results gave no support for a single strong signal or clonotype linked to IBD. IBD patients shared fewer clonotypes with other individuals than healthy twins did, most markedly in patients showing signs of disease activity. No difference in repertoire similarity was observed between concordant and discordant twins, possibly owing to limited statistical power. Differing immunosuppressive treatments among patients may have added background noise and inter-individual variability to the repertoires.

From each donor, a roughly 2.5 ml peripheral blood sample was collected into PAXgene tubes and kept at -80 degrees C. Total RNA was isolated from whole blood with the PAXgene blood miRNA kit on an automated QIAcube, without T cell sorting. Deep TCRalpha and TCRbeta repertoire profiling with unique molecular barcoding was performed on peripheral blood of monozygotic twin pairs concordant or discordant for inflammatory bowel disease. Smoking habits were recorded for all twin pairs, with individuals classified as current, former or never smokers. Libraries were built with 5' RACE. For each TCR library, approximately 3,700 ng of total RNA was used. For each sample, cDNA synthesis was carried out in eight separate reactions using SMARTScribe reverse transcriptase. Unique molecular identifiers containing a 6-nucleotide sample barcode were introduced through template switching during cDNA synthesis. TCRalpha and TCRbeta cDNA was amplified by two nested PCRs of approximately 17 and 9 cycles, with bead purification after each PCR. Before amplification, the cDNA was treated with uracil DNA-glycosylase and purified using the QIAquick PCR purification kit. The second PCR was the step at which Illumina TruSeq-compatible adapters and sample-specific barcodes were added. TapeStation and Qubit were used to check library quality and concentration, and 4 to 6 ng of each library was pooled. Sequencing of pooled libraries was carried out on an Illumina HiSeq2500 single-index Rapid Run using 2 x 100 bp reads and custom sequencing primers. As for how the authors treated the data: UMI-based consensus assembly with MiGEC version 1.2.6 was used to correct PCR and sequencing errors. MiXCR version 2.1.1 handled V(D)J alignment, clonotype assembly and CDR3 extraction. To normalise gene usage, clonotype sharing and MAIT/NKT TCR abundance, the top 1000, 10 000 and 20 000 clonotypes in each sample were analysed. After downsampling to 27 000 UMIs, diversity was calculated as the inverse Simpson index using the vegan R package. Paired Mann-Whitney U tests were applied to discordant twin pairs, with Benjamini-Hochberg correction for multiple testing. Following reprocessing of the reads by TCRdb, the data hold one row per CDR3 protein sequence and no DNA is available. What appears here as the V and J calls and clone size reflects TCRdb's work, not the paper's. The table for this sample shows under 200,000 distinct CDR3 sequences. The ten top clones hold 2.8% of the sample.

The sequence was obtained from a human donor with ulcerative colitis or Crohn's disease, or a healthy co-twin of an affected twin (not recorded which). The chain is assembled from TRBV11-3 and TRBJ2-2; TCRdb's assignment of TRBD1 cannot be checked, as there is no DNA. The sample was blood. CDR3 reads: CASSFHTGANTGELFF. The full variable domain, with segments outside the CDR3 supplied by the reference TRBV11-3 and TRBJ2-2 proteins, appears as EAGVVQSPRYKIIEKKQPVAFWCNPISGHNTLYWYLQNLGQGPELLIRYENEEAVDDSQLPKDRFSAERLKGVDSTLKIQPAELGDSAVYLCASSFHTGANTGELFFGEGSRLTVL.